This T cell receptor beta chain was observed in a study of beta chain features in type 1 diabetes. Expressed TCRB transcripts were sequenced because the isolated RNA had all been reverse transcribed beforehand. Produced via immunoSEQ multiplex PCR; TCRdb's table is partial and in-frame only. The profile shows a few hundred thousand clones, 9.6% of them singletons. This clone was seen more than once but under ten times. Additional DNA sequences in this sample encode the identical CDR3. One heparinised draw of blood, averaging about 116 mL, came from each donor. Sorted CD4+ subsets: naive, central memory, regulatory, stem cell-like memory (CD45RO/CCR7/CD25/CD127/CD95/CD27 panel). Sorted populations were all over 98% pure. CDR1 and CDR2 (germline): SEHNR, FQNEAQ (reference sequence). The length of the CDR3 is 13 residues. The junction had 3 bases not matched to a gene; V was cut back by 5 bases and J by 3 bases.

Material: naive CD4+ T cells from blood. J is TRBJ1-1 and V is TRBV7-9; the match to TRBD1 covers 7 bases. This clonotype was sampled from a woman aged 18-35 years in good health. This CDR3 is CASSPQGDTEAFF. CDR3 DNA sequence: TGTGCCAGCAGCCCTCAGGGGGACACTGAAGCTTTCTTT. Full variable domain (outside the CDR3, taken from reference TRBV7-9 and TRBJ1-1): DTGVSQNPRHKITKRGQNVTFRCDPISEHNRLYWYRQTLGQGPEFLTYFQNEAQLEKSRLLSDRFSAERPKGSFSTLEIQRTEQGDSAMYLCASSPQGDTEAFFGQGTRLTVV.